The TCR beta chain described here comes from a study of cytomegalovirus exposure and HLA in healthy donors. About the research overall: A later analysis reported the same platform for the roughly 120 validation repertoires and the roughly 670 first-cohort repertoires.

The V gene lost 4 bases and the J gene lost 9 bases, with 15 bases spanning the gap. The CDR3 has 13 amino acids. Per germline, CDR1 SGHTA and CDR2 FQGTGA. Findings of the study overall: TCR beta chains numbering 150 to 200 were designated cytomegalovirus-associated.

About this clone: What it recognizes is unknown.

Only in-frame clones appear in the TCRdb table, and some are missing; sequencing was by immunoSEQ multiplex PCR. The sample has a few hundred thousand clones, just over 85% seen once. The clonotype comes from a young woman in good health and CMV-seronegative. The sample comprised PBMCs. The chain is built from TRBV7-3 and TRBJ2-5; D may be TRBD1 or TRBD2 (5 bases each). CDR3 DNA: TGTGCCAGCAGCTCAACAGGTCCGGGGTCCCAGTACTTC. Encoded protein: CASSSTGPGSQYF.